This TCR beta chain appears in the sequencing data of a study of blood T cell repertoires in COVID-19 (dated by TCRdb to the early 2020s). Describing the broader study: Collaborator samples came from the United States, Italy and Spain and covered acute and convalescent phases of COVID-19. The material from the prospective study consisted of cDNA or gDNA derived from T cells, B-cell-depleted T cells, or PBMCs. Deeply sampled blood TCRbeta repertoires from subjects exposed to, actively infected with, or recovered from COVID-19 were included in the dataset. The repertoires were released in a freely available public database intended as a resource for research on the immune response to SARS-CoV-2. The samples were drawn from the first 160 participants of the ongoing ImmuneRACE study and from 1,254 subjects provided by 6 global collaborators. Sample metadata almost always included a de-identified subject ID, COVID-19 status, age in years and sex. Where available, HLA class I and class II types were taken from metadata supplied by the sample provider and were not determined by assay-based typing. Broad study findings and their caveats: How much clinical and demographic metadata was included differed by source and by participant, and the metadata was provided uncurated.

TCRbeta CDR3 regions were amplified from genomic DNA by means of the immunoSEQ Assay, a bias-controlled multiplex PCR. Per the original workflow: The number of nucleated cells in each sample was estimated from the amplification of reference gene primers within the assay. Sequence reads were collapsed and filtered to measure the absolute abundance of every unique TCRbeta CDR3 rearrangement. Productive Simpson clonality was computed per sample as the square root of Simpson's diversity index over productive rearrangements. TCRdb provides this immuneACCESS table in a form limited to in-frame rearrangements. Some clones are lacking; in checked studies, under half of them reflect an unresolved V gene, and why the rest are absent is not known. V, J and clone size were drawn from that table, and D and trimming were deduced from the DNA. Here the sample has roughly 200,000 clones; about 83% occur a single time. Of the sample, over 7% falls within the top ten clones.

V is pared back by 5 bases and J by 0 bases, with 19 bases lying between the germline termini. Taken from cysteine to phenylalanine, the CDR3 has 16 residues. Here the CDR3 DNA is all that survives: 48 bases in frame from base 1. CDR1 and CDR2 are read off the germline V gene (reference sequence) as GTSNPN and SVGIG. A word on this clone: The target of this receptor is not known. Base qualities are missing; no much larger clone stands one base away.

Participants in the prospective study were aged roughly 18 to 100 years, lived in about two dozen United States geographic areas, and enrolled through a virtual design. To assign participants to cohorts, the prospective study relied on clinical history that participants themselves reported in a screening survey and a study questionnaire. For ImmuneRACE Cohort 3, a participant was defined as recovered based on two consecutive negative NP/OP PCR tests, clearance by a healthcare professional, or resolution of symptoms. Mobile phlebotomists in the prospective study collected whole blood, serum and a nasopharyngeal or oropharyngeal swab from every participant. Participants in the prospective study had the option to provide additional blood draws and questionnaires over a roughly two-month period. Before DNA extraction, prospective study blood samples were shipped either frozen or at room temperature.

Sequencing used PBMCs or T cells enriched from blood (not recorded which). The chain is made from TRBV30 and TRBJ1-2; no D gene can be assigned with confidence. The clonotype originates from a woman aged 25 to 39 who had recovered from COVID-19. DNA sequence: TGTGCCTGGGGGTTGACCGGGGAGGGAACTAACTATGGCTACACCTTC. The translation is CAWGLTGEGTNYGYTF.